This is a list of T cell receptor beta chains from one sample in a study of T cells of healthy individuals. Via MiXCR, TCRdb re-called the 5' RACE reads, giving one row per CDR3 protein. The sample lists around 98,000 distinct CDR3 sequences, 17% occurring once. The receptors come from a human donor in good health. Each CDR3 is given with its conserved first and last residue.

j_call,v_call,cdr3_aa
TRBJ1-1,TRBV5-1,CASSLLVKNTEAFF
TRBJ2-3,TRBV24-1,CATMAGDTQYF
TRBJ2-3,TRBV10-3,CAISEPKGQGLDTQYF
TRBJ2-7,TRBV29-1,CSVSGLGLAYEQYF
TRBJ1-6,TRBV25-1,CASSESGGAASPLHF
TRBJ2-7,TRBV7-9,CASSLADSSYEQYF
TRBJ2-1,TRBV28,CASSSTGVRDQDQFF
TRBJ2-1,TRBV6-2/TRBV6-3,CASSYKAGAYNEQFF
TRBJ1-4,TRBV6-5,CASSYSIRGGAEKLFF
TRBJ1-1,TRBV7-9,CASSSRQMNTEAFF
TRBJ2-3,TRBV6-4,CASSDGAGGTDTQYF
TRBJ2-7,TRBV4-3,CASSPTTSGTYEQYF
TRBJ1-4,TRBV10-2,CASSESRKGQRHNEKLFF
TRBJ2-3,TRBV11-2,CASSFGQTGTDTQYF
TRBJ1-2,TRBV6-5,CASSYGRGSYGYTF
TRBJ2-5,TRBV4-3,CASSQEQTGLGETQYF
TRBJ2-3,TRBV29-1,CSVLQGAEDTQYF
TRBJ1-5,TRBV20-1,CSAMDRRGSHQPQHF
TRBJ1-6,TRBV18,CASSPGSSADSPLHF
TRBJ1-5,TRBV19,CASSRTGGGGQPQHF
TRBJ1-1,TRBV5-6,CASSRTVNTEAFF
TRBJ1-5,TRBV6-6,CASSGGQGDQPQHF
TRBJ2-5,TRBV4-1,CASSQTGLGETQYF
TRBJ1-6,TRBV3-1,CASSQGSAGTENSPLHF
TRBJ2-7,TRBV28,CASSFLGLAGAYEQYF
TRBJ2-7,TRBV14,CASSLAVSYEQYF
TRBJ2-7,TRBV7-9,CASSARVAYEQYF
TRBJ1-6,TRBV20-1,CSARDPGTPLHF
TRBJ1-6,TRBV2,CASGDFNSPLHF
TRBJ1-6,TRBV2,CASSAGQGVSPLHF
TRBJ2-4,TRBV7-2,CASSLAVQTKNIQYF
TRBJ2-7,TRBV28,CASSFTLGTAETSYEQYF
TRBJ1-5,TRBV12-3/TRBV12-4,CASSLRANQPQHF